This T cell receptor beta chain was captured in a study of response to subunit inactivated influenza vaccine. Per germline, CDR1 SGHKS and CDR2 YYEKEE (reference sequence). Trimming pared 2 bases from V and 0 bases from J, leaving 13 bases between. The CDR3 is 16 amino acids. Whole-study results and caveats: The authors proposed limited new T cell recruitment per seasonal influenza vaccination.

One entry per CDR3 protein, called by TCRdb with MiXCR from the RT-PCR reads. The sample consists of approximately 500,000 distinct CDR3 sequences, over 10% of them appearing once. About this clonotype itself: Its cognate antigen is unknown.

The material sequenced was PBMCs from blood, taken more than 35 days after vaccination. The chain employs TRBV5-5 and TRBJ2-3; D is unclear. This TCR was recovered from a man aged 50 to 59 who received an inactivated influenza vaccine. CDR3 DNA sequence: TGTGCCAGCAGCTTTATGGGCAAAACTAGCACAGATACGCAGTATTTT. Translation gives CASSFMGKTSTDTQYF.